These 5 T cell receptor beta chains share one sample of origin, sequenced in a study of molecular identifiers for immune sequencing clone quantification. A single record per CDR3 protein comes from TCRdb applying MiXCR to the PCR reads. This table has 550,000 to 750,000 distinct CDR3 sequences, 15% to 20% appearing once. Sequencing was carried out using naive CD8+ T cells from blood, with Jurkat cell RNA spiked in. Indicated subset: FACS-sorted CD8+CD4-CCR7+CD45RA+ naive T cells. These receptors all come from a human donor in good health. Some libraries in this study had Jurkat cell RNA spiked in.

Only a few counts were recorded for this clonotype. The chain carries TRBV6-2 or TRBV6-3 and TRBJ1-2; no clear D gene. V shed 5 bases and J shed 1 base, with 14 bases lying between them. This CDR3 region has 15 residues. Per germline, CDR1 MNHEY and CDR2 SVGEGT. The CDR3 DNA reads TGTGCCAGCAGTGACCCCGACATTCATAACTATGGCTACACCTTC. Translated: CASSDPDIHNYGYTF.

Remarks on this clonotype: A much more abundant neighbour one base away suggests this may be a read error. V usage is TRBV2 and J usage is TRBJ2-7; TRBD2 might be the D (7 bases). Per the germline V gene, CDR1 is SNHLY and CDR2 is FYNNEI. The CDR3 length is 13 residues. CDR3 DNA: TGTGTCAGCAGCGGGGACATCTCCTACGAGCAGTACTTC. As protein: CVSSGDISYEQYF.

This clonotype was detected ten times or more. The chain links TRBV7-6 to TRBJ2-7, with D possibly TRBD2 on 5 matching bases. The CDR3 is 12 amino acids. V dropped 6 bases and J dropped 6 bases, with 12 bases sitting between them. The germline gives CDR1 SGHVS, CDR2 FNYEAQ. The CDR3 DNA sequence: TGTGCCAGCAGTCCTAGAGAGGGCGAGCAGTACTTC. It encodes CASSPREGEQYF.

This clonotype was picked up a small number of times. This rearrangement joins TRBV5-6 to TRBJ2-7; D remains unclear. The CDR3 is 15 amino acids. Trimming removed 2 bases from V and 2 bases from J, with 14 bases in between. From germline, CDR1 is SGHDT and CDR2 YYEEEE. The DNA for the CDR3 is TGTGCCAGCAGCTTTAGGTCACAGACCACCTACGAGCAGTACTTC. As protein: CASSFRSQTTYEQYF.

Notes on this clonotype: Sequence at one end of the junction differs from germline and may be a read error. The genes are TRBV27 and TRBJ2-1; 10 positions match TRBD1. The CDR3 has 14 amino acids. Germline CDR1 MNHEY, CDR2 SMNVEV (reference sequence). The CDR3 loop reads CAGSFGTGVNEQFF. Written as DNA, the CDR3 is TGTGCCGGCAGTTTCGGGACAGGGGTAAATGAGCAGTTCTTC.